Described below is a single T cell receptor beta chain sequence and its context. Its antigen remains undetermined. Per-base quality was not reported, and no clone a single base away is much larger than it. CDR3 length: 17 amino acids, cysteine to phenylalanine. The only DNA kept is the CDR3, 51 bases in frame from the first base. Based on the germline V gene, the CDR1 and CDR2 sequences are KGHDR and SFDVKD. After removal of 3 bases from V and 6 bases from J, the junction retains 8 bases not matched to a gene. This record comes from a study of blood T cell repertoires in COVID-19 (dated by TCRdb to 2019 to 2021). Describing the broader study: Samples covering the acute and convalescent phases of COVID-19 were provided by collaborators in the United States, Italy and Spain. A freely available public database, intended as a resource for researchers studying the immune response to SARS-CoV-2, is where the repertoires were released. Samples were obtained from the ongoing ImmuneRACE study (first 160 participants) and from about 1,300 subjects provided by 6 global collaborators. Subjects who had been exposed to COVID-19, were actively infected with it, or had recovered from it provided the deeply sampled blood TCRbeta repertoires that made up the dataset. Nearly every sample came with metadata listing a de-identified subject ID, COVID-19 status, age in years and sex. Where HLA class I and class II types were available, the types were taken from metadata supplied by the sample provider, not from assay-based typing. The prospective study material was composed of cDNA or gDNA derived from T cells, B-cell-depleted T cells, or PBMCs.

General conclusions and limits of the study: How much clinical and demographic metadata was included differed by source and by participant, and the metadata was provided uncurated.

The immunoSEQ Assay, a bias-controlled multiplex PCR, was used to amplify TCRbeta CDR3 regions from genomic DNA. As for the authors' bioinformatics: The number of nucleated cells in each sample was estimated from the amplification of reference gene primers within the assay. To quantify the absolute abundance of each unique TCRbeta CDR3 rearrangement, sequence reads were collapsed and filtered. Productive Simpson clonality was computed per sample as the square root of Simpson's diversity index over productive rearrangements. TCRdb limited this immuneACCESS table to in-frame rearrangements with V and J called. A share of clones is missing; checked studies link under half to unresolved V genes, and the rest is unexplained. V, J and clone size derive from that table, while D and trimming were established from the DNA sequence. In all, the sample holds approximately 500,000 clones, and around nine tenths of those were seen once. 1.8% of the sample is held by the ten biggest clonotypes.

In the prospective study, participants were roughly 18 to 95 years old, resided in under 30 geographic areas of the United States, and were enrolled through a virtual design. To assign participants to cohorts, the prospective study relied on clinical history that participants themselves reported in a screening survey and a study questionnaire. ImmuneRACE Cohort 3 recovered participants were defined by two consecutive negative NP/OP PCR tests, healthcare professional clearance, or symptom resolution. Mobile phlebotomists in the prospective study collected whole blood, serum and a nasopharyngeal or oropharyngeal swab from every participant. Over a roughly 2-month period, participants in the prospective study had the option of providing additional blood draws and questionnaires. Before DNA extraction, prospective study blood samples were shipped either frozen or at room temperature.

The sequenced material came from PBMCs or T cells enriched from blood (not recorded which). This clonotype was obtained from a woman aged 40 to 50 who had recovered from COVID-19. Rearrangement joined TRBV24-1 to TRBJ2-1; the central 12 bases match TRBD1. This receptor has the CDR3 CATSDRDRGRGSNEQFF. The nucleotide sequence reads TGTGCCACCAGTGATCGGGACAGGGGGCGCGGGAGCAATGAGCAGTTCTTC.